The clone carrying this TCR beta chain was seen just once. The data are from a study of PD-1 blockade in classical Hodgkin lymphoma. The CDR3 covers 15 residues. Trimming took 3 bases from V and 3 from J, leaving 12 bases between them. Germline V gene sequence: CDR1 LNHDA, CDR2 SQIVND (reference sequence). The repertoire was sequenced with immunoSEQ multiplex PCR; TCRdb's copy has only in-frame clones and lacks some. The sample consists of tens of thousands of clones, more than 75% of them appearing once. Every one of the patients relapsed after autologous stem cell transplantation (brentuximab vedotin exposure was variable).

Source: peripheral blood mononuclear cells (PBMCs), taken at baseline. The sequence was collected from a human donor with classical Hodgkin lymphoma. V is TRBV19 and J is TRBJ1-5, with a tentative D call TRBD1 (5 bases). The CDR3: CASSMGGGLNQPQHF. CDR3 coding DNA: TGTGCCAGTAGTATGGGGGGAGGCCTCAATCAGCCCCAGCATTTT.